This TCR beta chain was identified in a study of T cells in Graves' hyperthyroidism and ophthalmopathy. In its sample, this clonotype was seen many times. The source material, RNA transcripts, was used to amplify TCR beta CDR3 regions. First-round RT-PCR of the TCR CDR3 relied on the HTBI primer set. MiXCR, applied by TCRdb to the multiplex PCR reads, yields one record per CDR3 protein. The sample contains a few hundred thousand distinct CDR3 sequences, roughly 13% of which appear only once. This CDR3 region has 16 residues. CDR1 MDHEN and CDR2 SYDVKM come from the germline V gene. The V gene lost 4 bases and the J gene lost 0 bases, with 16 bases spanning the gap.

The TCR comes from a woman in her 30s with Graves' hyperthyroidism that later progressed to Graves' ophthalmopathy. V is TRBV28 and J is TRBJ2-7; possibly TRBD1 or TRBD2 for D (5 bases each). The material sequenced was blood. The CDR3 region is CASSWGPGRGSYEQYF. As DNA, the CDR3 is TGTGCCAGCAGTTGGGGACCGGGACGGGGCTCCTACGAGCAGTACTTC.